This TCR beta chain came from a study of OX40 agonist ivuxolimab in advanced cancers. The data were produced by immunoSEQ multiplex PCR, yet TCRdb's version contains in-frame clones alone and is incomplete. The sample consists of around 74,000 clones, under 90% of them appearing once. The source is an adult with an advanced solid tumor such as melanoma, head and neck, liver or kidney cancer. Here the sequenced sample was CD4+ or CD8+ T cells sorted from blood, taken in a trial of the OX40 agonist ivuxolimab.

In nucleotides, the CDR3 is TGTGCCAGCAGCTTAGATGACAGGGGTAATTCACCCCTCCACTTT. Translated: CASSLDDRGNSPLHF. The V gene is TRBV7-6, the J gene TRBJ1-6; 8 positions match TRBD1. The CDR3 runs 15 residues. V trimming: 1 base; J trimming: 6 bases; junction bases outside the gene matches: 2. CDR1 SGHVS and CDR2 FNYEAQ come from the germline V gene.